The clone carrying this TCR beta chain has a single count. Purification of the CD8+ and CD4+ T cells relied on negative isolation, and TEMRA cells underwent FACS enrichment. These data belong to a study of CD8 T cells in Susac syndrome. J lost 10 bases, V lost 5 bases, and 8 bases had no gene match. The germline V gene encodes CDR1 MNHEY and CDR2 SMNVEV (reference sequence). The CDR3 has 13 amino acids. cDNA came from about 0.5 to 1 ug RNA primed by random hexamers. TCRdb re-called the immunoSEQ multiplex PCR reads with MiXCR, one entry per CDR3 protein. The sample carries about 240,000 distinct CDR3 sequences, less than 96% recorded once.

Sequences were obtained from CD4+ T cells from PBMCs. The source of this sequence is a human donor with Susac syndrome. The gene calls are TRBV27 and TRBJ1-5, with 7 bases aligning to TRBD1. The CDR3 region is CASSPGQELPQHF. CDR3 sequence (DNA): TGTGCCAGCAGTCCAGGACAGGAGCTTCCCCAGCATTTT.